This TCR beta chain comes out of a study of vaccination and CD4 T cells after COVID-19. At the level of the study: The interval from dose two to post-vaccine sampling had a median of roughly 70 days, and it ranged from 14 to 241. Stimuli were overlapping spike peptide pools of SARS-CoV-2 and three common cold coronaviruses (HCoV-NL63, HCoV-OC43, HCoV-229E).

This clonotype was observed a few times. Its antigen is as yet unknown. General observations from the study: Only post-vaccination samples contained a median around 83% of the reactive clones in convalescent patients.

Trimming left V 7 bases short and J 4 bases short, with 16 bases between. The V gene's germline CDR1 is MNHEY and CDR2 SVGEGT. The CDR3 covers 14 residues. Treatment here: approximately 9-day PBMC culture with coronavirus spike peptide pools or control peptides (ViraFEST assay). Sequenced with the Oncomine TCR Beta short-read assay was DNA taken from cultured CD4+ T cells. TCRdb redid the calling of the PCR reads with MiXCR, one entry per CDR3 protein. Found here are 20,000 to 30,000 distinct CDR3 sequences, about 52% of them singletons; the top ten hold roughly 6%. Material: CD4+ T cells from blood, cultured in vitro. This sequence joins TRBV6-2 or TRBV6-3 and TRBJ1-2; D possibly corresponds to TRBD1 (5 bases). The receptor was isolated from a human donor who had recovered from COVID-19. Written as DNA, the CDR3 is TGTGCCAGCACCCTGAAGACAGATGCCTATGGCTACACCTTC. Amino acid sequence: CASTLKTDAYGYTF.